A selection of T cell receptor beta chains follows, all from one sample in a study of blood T cell repertoires in COVID-19. TCRdb's table, derived via immunoSEQ multiplex PCR, lists solely in-frame clones and lacks some. The sample holds about 96,000 clones, 80% to 90% seen once. Sequenced: peripheral blood. These receptors all come from a human donor with COVID-19, enrolled during active disease. The donor label of this sample is uncertain. The CDR3 runs from the conserved cysteine through the conserved F or W. A D gene is named only where the DNA matches it firmly. Clone size is shown for a subset of rows, as once, few, many or a class of expanded clone.

NA	TRBV18	TRBJ1-5	NA	CASSPQNNQPQHF	TGTGCCAGCTCACCCCAAAACAATCAGCCCCAGCATTTT
TRBD1	TRBV15	TRBJ1-1	NA	CATSRWDRLNTEAFF	TGTGCCACCAGCAGGTGGGACAGACTGAACACTGAAGCTTTCTTT
TRBD1	TRBV19	TRBJ1-2	once	CASTPSRQGRAGGYGYTF	TGTGCCAGTACACCCTCGCGACAGGGGAGGGCCGGCGGCTATGGCTACACCTTC
TRBD2	TRBV19	TRBJ2-1	NA	CDRMRLASGSKDEQFF	TGTGACCGAATGAGACTAGCTTCAGGCTCGAAGGATGAGCAGTTCTTC
NA	TRBV5-1	TRBJ2-7	medium-sized	CASSLSGNQDEQYF	TGCGCCAGCAGCTTGTCCGGAAATCAGGACGAGCAGTACTTC
NA	TRBV9	TRBJ2-2	NA	CASSVGAMTTGELFF	TGTGCCAGCAGCGTGGGGGCTATGACCACCGGGGAGCTGTTTTTT
NA	TRBV4-2	TRBJ1-5	NA	CASSQDPTDNQPQHF	TGTGCCAGCAGCCAAGACCCGACAGACAATCAGCCCCAGCATTTT
NA	TRBV7-9	TRBJ2-7	NA	CASSLGTPYEQYF	TGTGCCAGCAGCTTAGGGACTCCCTACGAGCAGTACTTC
NA	TRBV30	TRBJ1-1	once	CASGHIEAFF	TGTGCCTCTGGACACATAGAAGCTTTCTTT
TRBD1	TRBV2	TRBJ1-2	NA	CASSDPGQGVGYGYTF	TGTGCCAGCAGTGATCCAGGACAGGGCGTCGGCTATGGCTACACCTTC
NA	TRBV18	TRBJ2-1	NA	CASSPAADHYNEQFF	TGTGCCAGCTCACCAGCAGCGGATCATTACAATGAGCAGTTCTTC
NA	TRBV7-2	TRBJ1-6	NA	CASTQRQALSTLHF	TGTGCCAGCACCCAGCGACAGGCCCTCTCCACCCTCCACTTT
NA	TRBV7-9	TRBJ1-4	NA	CASSIRSTGKRANEKLFF	TGTGCCAGCAGCATCCGTTCAACAGGGAAGAGGGCTAATGAAAAACTGTTTTTT
TRBD1	TRBV24-1	TRBJ2-1	NA	CATNTGPGTGGYNEQFF	TGTGCCACCAATACAGGGCCGGGGACAGGGGGCTACAATGAGCAGTTCTTC
NA	TRBV7-9	TRBJ1-1	NA	CASSSRGGMNTEAFF	TGTGCCAGCAGCTCGAGAGGGGGAATGAACACTGAAGCTTTCTTT
NA	TRBV28	TRBJ1-1	NA	CASSLQGNTEAFF	TGTGCCAGCAGTTTACAGGGGAACACTGAAGCTTTCTTT
NA	TRBV6-1	TRBJ2-7	NA	CASSEISSYEQYF	TGTGCCAGCAGTGAAATCTCTTCCTACGAGCAGTACTTC
TRBD2	TRBV19	TRBJ2-2	NA	CASSRSGGNGELFF	TGTGCCAGTAGTAGAAGCGGGGGGAACGGGGAGCTGTTTTTT
NA	TRBV6-6	TRBJ1-2	NA	CASSYLSGVSYTF	TGTGCCAGCAGTTACCTCTCCGGAGTATCCTACACCTTC
TRBD1	TRBV5-4	TRBJ2-7	NA	CASSWWDRESSYEQYF	TGTGCCAGCAGCTGGTGGGACAGAGAGAGCTCCTACGAGCAGTACTTC
TRBD1	TRBV25-1	TRBJ2-2	NA	CASSERHGQGRNTGELFF	TGTGCCAGCAGTGAGAGACACGGACAGGGGAGAAACACCGGGGAGCTGTTTTTT
TRBD2	TRBV5-1	TRBJ2-1	NA	CARSLGGGAFYNEQFF	TGCGCCCGCAGCTTGGGCGGGGGGGCCTTTTACAATGAGCAGTTCTTC
TRBD1	TRBV6-5	TRBJ1-3	NA	CASSYWTGRSGNTIYF	TGTGCCAGCAGTTATTGGACAGGGAGATCTGGAAACACCATATATTTT
NA	TRBV7-9	TRBJ2-3	NA	CASSSLPDTQYF	TGTGCCAGCAGCTCCCTCCCAGATACGCAGTATTTT
TRBD2	TRBV5-6	TRBJ2-7	NA	CASSGTGTSAYEQYF	TGTGCCAGCAGCGGCACCGGGACTAGCGCTTACGAGCAGTACTTC
NA	TRBV23-1	TRBJ1-5	NA	CASNHKEVPPGDKHSNQPQHF	TGCGCCAGCAATCACAAAGAGGTCCCCCCAGGGGACAAACATAGCAATCAGCCCCAGCATTTT